A single sample is the source of the 2 T cell receptor beta chains below, sequenced in a study of blood T cell repertoires in COVID-19. Generated by immunoSEQ multiplex PCR, the TCRdb table keeps only in-frame clones and is missing some. The repertoire holds fewer than 75,000 clones, with about 88% as singletons. The sequencing input was peripheral blood. Receptors were obtained from a man between 70 and 80 years old with acute or convalescent COVID-19.

This sequence joins TRBV19 and TRBJ2-5, with a possible D match to TRBD2 (5 bases). Germline-derived CDR1 and CDR2 are LNHDA and SQIVND (reference sequence). The CDR3 sequence is 14 residues long. Trimming removed 5 bases at V and 4 bases at J, with 14 bases between. CDR3 amino acids: CASSASSNGETQYF. The CDR3 DNA reads as TGTGCCAGTAGTGCCTCTAGCAACGGAGAGACCCAGTACTTC.

About this clone itself: In the same sample, other DNA sequences code for this CDR3. The V and J genes are TRBV12-3 or TRBV12-4 and TRBJ1-5, with 7 bases aligning to TRBD1. V gave up 6 bases and J gave up 4 bases; unmatched junction bases: 3. The length of the CDR3 is 13 residues. CDR3 sequence reads: CASSLQGNQPQHF. Here the CDR3 DNA reads TGTGCCAGCAGCTTACAGGGGAATCAGCCCCAGCATTTT.